Presented here are 26 T cell receptor beta chains from one specimen sequenced in a study of a mutant IDH1 vaccine in newly diagnosed glioma. The table came from immunoSEQ multiplex PCR; TCRdb's copy has only in-frame clones and leaves some out. The data show approximately 52,000 clones, 70% to 80% seen once. Described time point: baseline, week 1 (first vaccination visit). As to treatment: pre-vaccination baseline after standard-of-care therapy. The material sequenced was PBMCs, taken from a glioma patient treated with radiotherapy, temozolomide or both. These TCRs come from a woman aged 35 to 49 with glioma.

This chain joins TRBV10-1 and TRBJ2-7; D gene unclear. V was shortened by 11 bases and J by 4 bases, with 9 bases between the two germline ends. The CDR3 sequence is 10 residues long. Germline CDR1 is WNHNN and CDR2 is SYGVQD (reference sequence). The CDR3 DNA follows: TGCGCCCCGGAAGGGTACGAGCAGTACTTC. It specifies CAPEGYEQYF.

The V call is TRBV5-1, the J call TRBJ1-6, with D hard to call. The CDR3 runs to 13 residues. CDR1 is SGHRS, CDR2 YFSETQ, per germline. Trimming took 0 bases from V and 8 from J, leaving 6 bases between them. This chain's CDR3 is CASSLAGDSPLHF. As DNA, the CDR3 is TGCGCCAGCAGCTTGGCCGGGGATTCACCCCTCCACTTT. Variable domain in full (rest from reference TRBV5-1 and TRBJ1-6): KAGVTQTPRYLIKTRGQQVTLSCSPISGHRSVSWYQQTPGQGLQFLFEYFSETQRNKGNFPGRFSGRQFSNSRSEMNVSTLELGDSALYLCASSLAGDSPLHFGNGTRLTVT.

This clone rates as medium-sized (0.01 to 0.1%). This same CDR3 is encoded by further DNA sequences in the sample. V and J are TRBV18 and TRBJ1-2; D is unclear. V was clipped by 0 bases and J by 5 bases, with 10 bases between them. The germline CDR1 and CDR2 sequences are KGHSH and LQKENI. The CDR3 is 14 residues long. The CDR3 sequence is CASSPPTESYGYTF. The CDR3 DNA follows: TGTGCCAGCTCACCACCGACCGAATCTTATGGCTACACCTTC.

The J gene is TRBJ1-6, the V gene TRBV10-2, with 7 bases lining up with TRBD1. Germline V gene sequence: CDR1 WSHSY, CDR2 SAAADI. Trimming cost V 0 bases and J 7 bases; bases outside gene matches: 12. The CDR3 runs to 18 residues. The chain's CDR3 is CASSESGVGGGNNSPLHF. In DNA, the CDR3 is TGCGCCAGCAGTGAGTCCGGGGTAGGAGGGGGCAACAATTCACCCCTCCACTTT.

The V and J genes are TRBV6-6 and TRBJ1-1, with D hard to call. Trimming pared 7 bases from V and 1 base from J, leaving 7 bases between. The CDR3 length is 12 residues. CDR1 and CDR2 from the germline V gene are MNHNY and SVGAGI (reference sequence). CDR3 nucleotide sequence: TGTGCCAGCACGACTAGGAACACTGAAGCTTTCTTT. The encoded protein is CASTTRNTEAFF.

V is TRBV25-1 and J is TRBJ1-1, with D tentatively TRBD1 (6 bases). Germline V lookup: CDR1 MGHDK, CDR2 SYGVNS. Trimming removed 7 bases at V and 3 bases at J, with 18 bases between. The CDR3 has 15 residues. Here the CDR3 DNA reads TGTGCCAGCACCCTGGGTGGCAGGGGATACACTGAAGCTTTCTTT. Amino acids: CASTLGGRGYTEAFF. Looking up the rest from reference TRBV25-1 and TRBJ1-1 gives the full variable domain: EADIYQTPRYLVIGTGKKITLECSQTMGHDKMYWYQQDPGMELHLIHYSYGVNSTEKGDLSSESTVSRIRTEHFPLTLESARPSHTSQYLCASTLGGRGYTEAFFGQGTRLTVV.

The genes are TRBV5-4 and TRBJ2-7, with 11 positions matching TRBD1. The CDR3 is made up of 14 amino acids. Trimming took 2 bases from V and 12 from J; bases not matched to a gene: 10. CDR1 and CDR2 (germline): SGHNT, YYREEE (reference sequence). The CDR3, as DNA: TGTGCCAGCAGCTTAGGACAGGGGGCCCTCCCCTGGTACTTC. It codes for CASSLGQGALPWYF. Using reference TRBV5-4 and TRBJ2-7 for the parts outside the CDR3, the full variable domain is ETGVTQSPTHLIKTRGQQVTLRCSSQSGHNTVSWYQQALGQGPQFIFQYYREEENGRGNFPPRFSGLQFPNYSSELNVNALELDDSALYLCASSLGQGALPWYFGPGTRLTVT.

The chain joins TRBV2 to TRBJ1-2; D is uncertain. V was cut by 4 bases and J by 7 bases, with 7 bases left in between. CDR1 and CDR2 from the germline V gene are SNHLY and FYNNEI. CDR3 length equals 11 residues. The CDR3 here is CASSGPGGYTF. DNA of the CDR3: TGTGCCAGCAGTGGCCCAGGTGGCTACACCTTC. Combining the CDR3 with reference TRBV2 and TRBJ1-2 gives the whole variable domain EPEVTQTPSHQVTQMGQEVILRCVPISNHLYFYWYRQILGQKVEFLVSFYNNEISEKSEIFDDQFSVERPDGSNFTLKIRSTKLEDSAMYFCASSGPGGYTFGSGTRLTVV.

As regards this clone: Within the sample, other DNA sequences also encode this same CDR3. The rearrangement joins TRBV2 to TRBJ2-5, with 9 positions matching TRBD1. Per germline, CDR1 SNHLY and CDR2 FYNNEI. The CDR3 length is 14 residues. V shed 5 bases and J 5 bases; nucleotides not matched to a gene: 6. The DNA for the CDR3 is TGTGCCAGCAGTCCGGGACAGGGCGGGGAGACCCAGTACTTC. Protein sequence: CASSPGQGGETQYF.

This rearrangement joins TRBV6-4 to TRBJ2-3; 11 bases are shared with TRBD2. V shed 4 bases, J shed 1 base, and the junction held 1 base outside the gene matches. This CDR3 comprises 15 residues. Germline CDR1 reads MRHNA; CDR2 reads SNTAGT. DNA for the CDR3: TGTGCCAGCAGTGCGACTAGCGGGGGCACAGATACGCAGTATTTT. Encoded protein: CASSATSGGTDTQYF.

The chain couples TRBV4-3 to TRBJ1-5; D remains unclear. V was cut by 0 bases and J by 6 bases, with 9 bases left in between. Germline CDR1 reads LGHNA; CDR2 reads YSLEER. CDR3 length: 14 amino acids. The CDR3 sequence: CASSQDLNRQPQHF. The CDR3 region has the DNA TGCGCCAGCAGCCAAGATCTGAACCGTCAGCCCCAGCATTTT.

This rearrangement joins TRBV6-5 to TRBJ2-7; D is uncertain. The V end lost 3 bases, the J end lost 4 bases, and 10 bases lay between the germline ends. Germline V gives CDR1 MNHEY, CDR2 SVGAGI. This CDR3 is built from 13 residues. This chain's CDR3 is CASSYPGHYEQYF. The CDR3 DNA reads TGTGCCAGCAGTTATCCCGGCCATTACGAGCAGTACTTC.

V and J are TRBV18 and TRBJ1-2; 7 bases line up with TRBD1. The CDR3 length is 16 residues. V was pared by 3 bases and J by 3 bases, with 10 bases of the junction left unmatched. Germline V gene lookup returns CDR1 KGHSH and CDR2 LQKENI. CDR3 sequence reads: CASSPIRGGLYYGYTF. CDR3 DNA: TGTGCCAGCTCACCGATCAGGGGGGGCCTCTACTATGGCTACACCTTC. Supplemented by reference TRBV18 and TRBJ1-2, the full variable domain reads NAGVMQNPRHLVRRRGQEARLRCSPMKGHSHVYWYRQLPEEGLKFMVYLQKENIIDESGMPKERFSAEFPKEGPSILRIQQVVRGDSAAYFCASSPIRGGLYYGYTFGSGTRLTVV.

This clone appeared a few times. The rearrangement links TRBV4-1 to TRBJ1-5, with D possibly matching TRBD1 (5 bases). The CDR3 runs 18 residues. V was cut by 4 bases and J by 0 bases, with 19 bases left in between. In germline, CDR1 is MGHRA, CDR2 YSYEKL. This CDR3 reads CASSLQPRDVNSNQPQHF. In DNA, the CDR3 is TGCGCCAGCAGCCTCCAACCCCGGGACGTAAATAGCAATCAGCCCCAGCATTTT.

The chain combines TRBV25-1 with TRBJ2-7; no clear D. CDR1 and CDR2 (germline): MGHDK, SYGVNS. This CDR3 region has 12 residues. V gave up 4 bases and J gave up 5 bases, with 9 bases separating them. The DNA of the CDR3 is TGTGCCAGCAGTGGAAGGATTAACGAGCAGTACTTC. It is translated as CASSGRINEQYF.

V is TRBV9 and J is TRBJ2-5; D might be TRBD1 (5 bases). V shed 3 bases and J shed 0 bases, with 9 bases lying between them. The CDR3 contains 14 residues. The germline V gene encodes CDR1 SGDLS and CDR2 YYNGEE. The chain's CDR3 is CASSAQAYQETQYF. The CDR3 DNA reads as TGTGCCAGCAGCGCACAGGCATACCAAGAGACCCAGTACTTC. Variable domain in full (rest from reference TRBV9 and TRBJ2-5): DSGVTQTPKHLITATGQRVTLRCSPRSGDLSVYWYQQSLDQGLQFLIQYYNGEERAKGNILERFSAQQFPDLHSELNLSSLELGDSALYFCASSAQAYQETQYFGPGTRLLVL.

CDR3 sequence: CASSPSDRGRGETQYF. The CDR3 DNA reads as TGTGCCAGCAGCCCCTCCGACAGGGGCAGGGGAGAGACCCAGTACTTC. The V and J genes are TRBV7-9 and TRBJ2-5, with 8 bases that match TRBD1. This CDR3 is 16 amino acids long. J gave up 4 bases and V 5 bases, and 12 bases lay outside the gene matches. Germline values: CDR1 SEHNR, CDR2 FQNEAQ (reference sequence).

The V call is TRBV29-1, the J call TRBJ1-2, with 8 bases identical to TRBD1. Trimming removed 6 bases from V and 2 bases from J; junction bases left unmatched: 11. CDR1 is SQVTM and CDR2 is ANQGSEA in the germline V gene. There are 15 residues in the CDR3. The CDR3 protein is CSVQALTGANYGYTF. The CDR3 DNA is TGCAGCGTCCAGGCCCTGACAGGGGCGAACTATGGCTACACCTTC. Full variable domain (rest looked up from reference TRBV29-1 and TRBJ1-2): SAVISQKPSRDICQRGTSLTIQCQVDSQVTMMFWYRQQPGQSLTLIATANQGSEATYESGFVIDKFPISRPNLTFSTLTVSNMSPEDSSIYLCSVQALTGANYGYTFGSGTRLTVV.

In DNA, the CDR3 is TGTGCCAGCAGATATGAGATCAATGAGCAGTTCTTC. Amino acids: CASRYEINEQFF. This rearrangement joins TRBV2 to TRBJ2-1, with D unresolved. CDR3 length: 12 residues. CDR1 SNHLY and CDR2 FYNNEI come from the germline V gene. The V end lost 6 bases, the J end lost 6 bases, and 9 bases lay between the germline ends.

The rearrangement links TRBV5-1 to TRBJ1-6; no clear D gene. The CDR3 consists of 13 residues. Germline V lookup: CDR1 SGHRS, CDR2 YFSETQ. Trimming shortened V by 2 bases and J by 7 bases, and 7 bases separated the two germline ends. This CDR3 is CASSLLGNSPLHF. The CDR3 DNA follows: TGCGCCAGCAGCTTATTGGGGAATTCACCCCTCCACTTT.

This clone rates as medium-sized. The chain employs TRBV30 and TRBJ1-1; D remains unclear. Per the germline V gene, CDR1 is GTSNPN and CDR2 is SVGIG (reference sequence). V lost 0 bases and J 7 bases, leaving 12 bases between the germline ends. This CDR3 is 13 amino acids long. In nucleotides, the CDR3 is TGTGCCTGGAGTGTACTCCAGTCGGGTGAAGCTTTCTTT. Translating it yields CAWSVLQSGEAFF.

The rearrangement uses TRBV9 and TRBJ1-2; D is possibly TRBD1 (6 bases). This CDR3 contains 15 residues. Trimming pared 0 bases from V and 0 bases from J, leaving 9 bases between. The V gene's germline CDR1 is SGDLS and CDR2 YYNGEE. The CDR3 is CASSVGAGANYGYTF. CDR3 bases: TGTGCCAGCAGCGTAGGGGCAGGGGCTAACTATGGCTACACCTTC. Drawing the rest from reference TRBV9 and TRBJ1-2, the complete variable domain is DSGVTQTPKHLITATGQRVTLRCSPRSGDLSVYWYQQSLDQGLQFLIQYYNGEERAKGNILERFSAQQFPDLHSELNLSSLELGDSALYFCASSVGAGANYGYTFGSGTRLTVV.

About this clone: An end of the junction does not agree with germline; a read error may underlie this. The chain employs TRBV6-1 and TRBJ1-4; D is unclear. Germline CDR1 and CDR2: MNHNS and SASEGT. The CDR3 has 14 residues. Here the CDR3 reads CVSIGRAVGEKLFF. CDR3 DNA sequence: TGTGTCAGCATCGGGAGGGCAGTGGGTGAAAAACTGTTTTTT.

This sequence joins TRBV6-1 and TRBJ2-7; D might be TRBD2 (7 bases). V was cut by 3 bases and J by 9 bases, with 15 bases left in between. The CDR3 covers 13 residues. CDR1 is MNHNS, CDR2 SASEGT, per germline. The CDR3 bases are TGTGCCAGCAGTGATGGGGCGGGGGCGCGGCAGTACTTC. Its protein product is CASSDGAGARQYF.

The chain recombines TRBV6-1 with TRBJ1-5, with D uncertain. V was clipped by 7 bases and J by 1 base, with 11 bases between them. Germline CDR1 and CDR2: MNHNS and SASEGT. This CDR3 contains 14 residues. The CDR3 is CASTGPRSNQPQHF. For the CDR3, the DNA is TGTGCCAGCACTGGCCCCCGGAGCAATCAGCCCCAGCATTTT.

The V call is TRBV2, the J call TRBJ1-3; 8 bases align to TRBD1. Germline CDR1 is SNHLY and CDR2 is FYNNEI. This CDR3 contains 14 residues. The trim removed 6 bases at V and 7 bases at J, leaving 8 bases unmatched. CDR3 nucleotides: TGTGCCAGCAGAGAGGACAGGGTGCCGAACACCATATATTTT. Encoded protein: CASREDRVPNTIYF.